The T cell receptor (beta chain) under discussion was sequenced for a study of metastatic and nonmetastatic thyroid tumors. Study as a whole: Repertoires were compared across blood and tumor or nodule tissue from malignant and benign thyroid patients.

Ahead of thyroid surgery, no patient had received treatment of any kind. Using MiXCR, TCRdb reanalyzed the PCR reads. Of about 92,000 clones in the sample, under 15% were seen once. This clone was detected ten times or more. The specimen was blood. The clonotype was recovered from a female donor with papillary thyroid cancer or a benign thyroid nodule (not recorded which). Some clones in this sample may be carry-over from other donors' samples.

CDR3 protein: CASSLRDREPQHF. The CDR3 bases are TGTGCCAGCAGTTTACGGGACAGGGAGCCCCAGCATTTT. V is TRBV28 and J is TRBJ1-5, with 9 bases aligning to TRBD1. Germline loops: CDR1 MDHEN, CDR2 SYDVKM. Trimming removed 2 bases from V and 8 bases from J; junction bases left unmatched: 1. The CDR3 length is 13 residues.